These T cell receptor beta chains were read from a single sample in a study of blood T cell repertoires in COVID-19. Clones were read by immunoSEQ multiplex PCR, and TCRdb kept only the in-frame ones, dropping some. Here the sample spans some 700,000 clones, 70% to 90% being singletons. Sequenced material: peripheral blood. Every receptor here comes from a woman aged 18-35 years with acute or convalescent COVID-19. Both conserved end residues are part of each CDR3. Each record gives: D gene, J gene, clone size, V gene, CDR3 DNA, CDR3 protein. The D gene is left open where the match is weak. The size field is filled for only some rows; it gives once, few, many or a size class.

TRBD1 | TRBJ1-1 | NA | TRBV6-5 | TGTGCCAGCAGTTACGGGACAGGGAATCCCACTGAAGCTTTCTTT | CASSYGTGNPTEAFF
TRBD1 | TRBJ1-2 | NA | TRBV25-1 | TGTGCCAGCAGCCATAGTACAGGGGCCCCTAACTATGGCTACACCTTC | CASSHSTGAPNYGYTF
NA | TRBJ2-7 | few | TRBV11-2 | TGTGCCAGCAGCTTAGGGAGGTACTCCTACGAGCAGTACTTC | CASSLGRYSYEQYF
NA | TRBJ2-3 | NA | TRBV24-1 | TGTGCCACCAGTGACCCGGTTATGACAGAACGCACAGATACGCAGTATTTT | CATSDPVMTERTDTQYF
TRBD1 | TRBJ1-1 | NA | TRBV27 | TGTGCCAGCAGCGATTTCAGGGGGCTAGAAGCTTTCTTT | CASSDFRGLEAFF
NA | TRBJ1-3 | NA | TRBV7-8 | TGTGCCAGCAGCTTGGGACTCGGAAACACCATATATTTT | CASSLGLGNTIYF
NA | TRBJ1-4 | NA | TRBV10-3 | TGTGCCATCAGTGGAAGTGGAGAGAGAAATGAAAAACTGTTTTTT | CAISGSGERNEKLFF
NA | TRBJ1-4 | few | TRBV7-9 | TGTGCCAGCAGCTTCGGGTTTGCAACTAATGAAAAACTGTTTTTT | CASSFGFATNEKLFF
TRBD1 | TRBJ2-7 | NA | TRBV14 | TGTGCCAGCAGCCGAGCTGGGGGACAGGGCCTCCTCGCGTACTTC | CASSRAGGQGLLAYF
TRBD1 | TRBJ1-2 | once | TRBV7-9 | TGTGCCAGCAGCCTAGGGGGGCAGGGGGCGCGAGGATGGTATGGCTACACCTTC | CASSLGGQGARGWYGYTF
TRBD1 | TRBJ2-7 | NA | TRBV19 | TGTGCCAGTAAGCCTGGGGACAGGTACTACGAGCAGTACTTC | CASKPGDRYYEQYF
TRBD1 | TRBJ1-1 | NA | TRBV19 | TGTGCCAGTAGTACCCCTGGACAGGGACACACTGAAGCTTTCTTT | CASSTPGQGHTEAFF
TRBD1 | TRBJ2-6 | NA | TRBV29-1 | TGCAGCGTTGGGAGTGGGACAGGGGTCTCTGGGGCCAACGTCCTGACTTTC | CSVGSGTGVSGANVLTF
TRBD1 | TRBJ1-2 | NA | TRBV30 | TGTGCCTGGAGGGTCGGGACAGGCTATGGCTACACCTTC | CAWRVGTGYGYTF
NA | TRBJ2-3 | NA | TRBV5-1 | TGCGCCAGCAGCTTGGAAGGGGCCACAGATACGCAGTATTTT | CASSLEGATDTQYF
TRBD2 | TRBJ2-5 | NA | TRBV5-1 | TGCGCCAGCAACCAAGGGACTAGCGGGGGCCTGTACCAAGAGACCCAGTACTTC | CASNQGTSGGLYQETQYF
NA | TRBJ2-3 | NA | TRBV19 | TGTGCCAGTAGTATTGGTGGGCAGGGCATCTACACAGATACGCAGTATTTT | CASSIGGQGIYTDTQYF
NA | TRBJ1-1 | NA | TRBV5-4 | TGTGCCAGCAGCTTGTCCCCCCGGGGGGAGACTGAAGCTTTCTTT | CASSLSPRGETEAFF
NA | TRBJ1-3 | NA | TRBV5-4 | TGTGCCAGCAGCCGGGACTCGCCTGGAAACACCATATATTTT | CASSRDSPGNTIYF
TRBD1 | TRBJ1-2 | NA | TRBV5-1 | TGCGTCAGCACCCGGGCGGGGACAGGGGTTAAAAATGGCTACACCTTC | CVSTRAGTGVKNGYTF
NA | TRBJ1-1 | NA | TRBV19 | TGTGCCAGTAGTATAAGCCGGAACACTGAAGCTTTCTTT | CASSISRNTEAFF
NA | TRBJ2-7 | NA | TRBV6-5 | TGTGCCAGCACCTCCCCCCGGGGGTCGGGCGAGCAGTACTTC | CASTSPRGSGEQYF
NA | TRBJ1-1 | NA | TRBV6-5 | TGTGCCCTACGAAGGGGTCCGGACACTGAAGCTTTCTTT | CALRRGPDTEAFF
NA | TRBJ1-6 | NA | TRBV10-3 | TGTGCCATCAGTGAGTCGGCGGGGAATTATTCACCCCTCCACTTT | CAISESAGNYSPLHF
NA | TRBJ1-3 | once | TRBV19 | TGTGCAGGGGTTTCTGGAAACACCATATATTTT | CAGVSGNTIYF
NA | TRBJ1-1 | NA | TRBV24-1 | TGTGCCACCAGTGATTCTTCAGGATACACTGAAGCTTTCTTT | CATSDSSGYTEAFF
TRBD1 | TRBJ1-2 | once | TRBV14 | TGTGCCAGCAGCCAGTTCCTCACGCCCGGGACAGGGGGTCATGGCTACACCTTC | CASSQFLTPGTGGHGYTF
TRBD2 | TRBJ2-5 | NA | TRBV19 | TGTGCCAGCGGGGGGGTTATGGGCCAGTACTTC | CASGGVMGQYF
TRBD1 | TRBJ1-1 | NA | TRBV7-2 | TGTGCCAGCAGCTTAGCGTTCTCCGGGACAGGGGGAACTTTAAACACTGAAGCTTTCTTT | CASSLAFSGTGGTLNTEAFF
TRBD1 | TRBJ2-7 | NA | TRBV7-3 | TGTGCCAGCAGCTTAAGTTCCAGGGGGCCCTACGAGCAGTACTTC | CASSLSSRGPYEQYF
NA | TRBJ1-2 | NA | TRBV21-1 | TGTGCCAGCAAGTCCAGGGGGCATAAGGTTTACTATGGCTACACCTTC | CASKSRGHKVYYGYTF
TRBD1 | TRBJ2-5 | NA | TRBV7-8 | TGTGCCAGCAGCTTAGTAGGGACAGGGAGTTTGAAGACCCAGTACTTC | CASSLVGTGSLKTQYF
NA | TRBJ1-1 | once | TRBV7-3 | TGTGCCAGCAGCTTACGGGGTAACACTGAAGCTTTCTTT | CASSLRGNTEAFF
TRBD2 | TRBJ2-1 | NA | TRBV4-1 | TGCGCCAGCAGCTTAGCCGGGGGGGCTTACAATGAGCAGTTCTTC | CASSLAGGAYNEQFF
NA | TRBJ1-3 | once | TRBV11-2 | TGTGCCAGCAGCTTATTAGGTGCCTCGGGTGGAAACACCATATATTTT | CASSLLGASGGNTIYF
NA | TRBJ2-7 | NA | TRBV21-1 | TGTGCCAAGGGCCGGGACAGGGCACGCGAGCAGTACTTC | CAKGRDRAREQYF
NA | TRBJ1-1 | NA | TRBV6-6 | TGTGCCAGCAGTTACTCCCCATTCCCGGGTGGCACTGAAGCTTTCTTT | CASSYSPFPGGTEAFF
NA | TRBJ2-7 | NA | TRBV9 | TGTGCCAGCAGCCCCTTACTTCAGGGGCGTGTTCACGAGCAGTACTTC | CASSPLLQGRVHEQYF
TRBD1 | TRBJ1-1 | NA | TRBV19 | TGTGCCAGTAGTAGACCGGAGGGGGCCCGGCCTTTCTTT | CASSRPEGARPFF
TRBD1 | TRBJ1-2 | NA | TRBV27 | TGTGCCAGCAGTTTAAGGACAGGGGGCTATGGCTACACCTTC | CASSLRTGGYGYTF
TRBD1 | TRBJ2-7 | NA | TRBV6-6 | TGTGCCAGCAGTACTTTGACAGGGGGCTCCTACGAGCAGTACTTC | CASSTLTGGSYEQYF
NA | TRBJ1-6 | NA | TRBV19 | TGTGCCAGTAGTAGGAAGGACAGTACATCATCACCCCTCCACTTT | CASSRKDSTSSPLHF
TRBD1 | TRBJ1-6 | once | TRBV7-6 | TGTGCCAGCAGCACCGGGGGACAGCCGAATTCACCCCTCCACTTT | CASSTGGQPNSPLHF
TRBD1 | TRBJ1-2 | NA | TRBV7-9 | TGTGCCAGCAGCGATGGAAGGACAGGGTACGGCTACACCTTC | CASSDGRTGYGYTF
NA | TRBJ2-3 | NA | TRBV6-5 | TGTGCCAGCAGTTACGCAGGAAAGGGGAATATTCAGTATTTT | CASSYAGKGNIQYF